The 21 T cell receptor beta chains given below trace back to one sample, sequenced in a study of human T cells and chemical hapten exposure. Sample time point: patch test 3, about 24 weeks after DPC sensitization. Indicated treatment: therapeutic diphenylcyclopropenone sensitization with weekly scalp DPC. TCRdb re-called the RACE reads with MiXCR, one entry per CDR3 protein. The profile shows 95,000 to 150,000 distinct CDR3 sequences, roughly 12% of them singletons. Specimen: whole blood, collected in connection with sensitization to the hapten diphenylcyclopropenone (DPC). The receptors stem from a woman in her forties or fifties with alopecia areata. Some clones in this sample may be carry-over from other donors' samples.

The V and J genes are TRBV27 and TRBJ1-1; 7 bases fit TRBD1. Trimming cost V 4 bases and J 1 base; bases outside gene matches: 15. CDR1 and CDR2 (germline): MNHEY, SMNVEV (reference sequence). This CDR3 comprises 18 residues. This CDR3 is CASSSRDSGILRNTEAFF. The CDR3 coding sequence is TGTGCCAGCAGTTCCCGGGACAGCGGGATCCTTAGGAACACTGAAGCTTTCTTT.

About this clonotype itself: This CDR3 fails to terminate in the conserved phenylalanine or tryptophan, so it likely reflects a read error. This chain joins TRBV5-1 and TRBJ2-3; 12 bases are shared with TRBD2. V gave up 4 bases and J gave up 2 bases; unmatched junction bases: 5. Germline CDR1 and CDR2: SGHRS and YFSETQ. The CDR3 has 16 amino acids. Here the CDR3 reads CASSGGLAGNTDTQYL. The CDR3 bases are TGCGCCAGCAGCGGTGGACTAGCGGGGAACACAGATACGCAGTATCTT.

The gene calls are TRBV12-3 or TRBV12-4 and TRBJ1-6; unclear D gene. With 6 bases removed from V and 11 bases from J, the gap between germline ends came to 8 bases. The CDR3 consists of 11 residues. The CDR3 DNA reads as TGTGCCAGCAGCCATTATGCACCCCTCCACTTT. Amino acid sequence: CASSHYAPLHF.

Only a few counts were recorded for this clonotype. The CDR3 DNA is TGTGCCAGCAGCCCCGAAACGGCACGTCGGCGCTCCGAGCAGTACTTC. Its protein is CASSPETARRRSEQYF. This sequence joins TRBV11-3 and TRBJ2-7, with no clear D. There are 16 residues in the CDR3. Trimming took 5 bases from V and 6 from J, leaving 23 bases between them. Germline V gene lookup returns CDR1 SGHNT and CDR2 YENEEA.

V and J are TRBV20-1 and TRBJ2-3; tentatively, D is TRBD1 or TRBD2 (6 bases each). This CDR3 has 13 residues. CDR1 is DFQATT, CDR2 SNEGSKA, per germline (reference sequence). The ends were cut back, 4 bases at V and 1 base at J, with 9 bases in the middle. The CDR3 bases are TGCAGTGCTAAAAGGGGGGGCACAGATACGCAGTATTTT. Protein sequence: CSAKRGGTDTQYF.

V and J are TRBV20-1 and TRBJ2-3, with D possibly TRBD2 on 7 matching bases. CDR1 and CDR2 (germline): DFQATT, SNEGSKA (reference sequence). The CDR3 consists of 14 residues. V was shortened by 1 base and J by 3 bases, with 11 bases between the two germline ends. CDR3 sequence reads: CSARAAGATDTQYF. The CDR3 region has the DNA TGCAGTGCTAGAGCTGCGGGGGCGACAGATACGCAGTATTTT.

A few counts support this clonotype. The V and J genes are TRBV3-1 and TRBJ1-6, with 7 bases aligning to TRBD1. The CDR3 runs 19 residues. CDR1 is LGHDT and CDR2 is YNNKEL in the germline V gene (reference sequence). V dropped 0 bases and J dropped 0; count of bases not matched to a gene: 8. The CDR3 nucleotides read TGTGCCAGCAGCCAAGAGTCCAGGGGGATGAGCTCCTATAATTCACCCCTCCACTTT. This sequence encodes CASSQESRGMSSYNSPLHF.

This clonotype has a handful of counts. The limits of the CDR3 on the DNA are not certain, so only TCRdb's listed CDR3 is given. The CDR3 reads CASSVGGGSFF. The chain uses TRBV12-3 or TRBV12-4 and TRBJ2-1; TRBD1 was called by the table and not checked on the DNA. Ends included, the CDR3 has 11 residues.

This clonotype was counted between two and nine times. This chain links TRBV25-1 with TRBJ2-7; a weak D match, TRBD2 (5 bases). CDR1 and CDR2 from the germline V gene are MGHDK and SYGVNS. V dropped 4 bases and J dropped 2 bases, with 9 bases sitting between them. The length of the CDR3 is 13 residues. Written as DNA, the CDR3 is TGTGCCAGCAGTGGGGGAGTTGCCTACGAGCAGTACTTC. Its protein product is CASSGGVAYEQYF.

A note on this clonotype: Without the conserved terminal phenylalanine or tryptophan, this CDR3 likely stems from a read error. The DNA is omitted, as the CDR3 cannot be located on it reliably, and the CDR3 follows TCRdb's listing. J is TRBJ2-7 and V is TRBV10-3; no check of the table's D call, TRBD1, against the DNA was made. Germline values: CDR1 ENHRY, CDR2 SYGVKD. The CDR3 adds up to 8 amino acids, both ends counted. CDR3 loop: CAISESGT.

This clonotype was found many times. The chain employs TRBV12-3 or TRBV12-4 and TRBJ1-1; D is ambiguous. The CDR3 runs to 12 residues. The ends were cut back, 7 bases at V and 0 bases at J, with 6 bases in the middle. The CDR3 DNA sequence: TGTGCCAGCATATTGGTGAACACTGAAGCTTTCTTT. It is translated as CASILVNTEAFF.

This clonotype was seen many times. The rearrangement links TRBV6-6 to TRBJ1-2, with D hard to call. Trimming shortened V by 7 bases and J by 4 bases, and 10 bases separated the two germline ends. Germline V gene data show CDR1 as MNHNY and CDR2 as SVGAGI (reference sequence). The CDR3 runs 12 residues. The DNA of the CDR3 is TGTGCCAGCAAGGCGGTTTTCTATGGCTACACCTTC. Translated: CASKAVFYGYTF.

The J gene is TRBJ2-6, the V gene TRBV20-1; 7 bases map to TRBD1. Germline trimming cut 2 bases from V and 0 bases from J; bases unmatched to any gene: 7. Germline loops: CDR1 DFQATT, CDR2 SNEGSKA (reference sequence). CDR3 length: 17 residues. Written as DNA, the CDR3 is TGCAGTGCTAGAATACGGGACAGTCTCTCTGGGGCCAACGTCCTGACTTTC. This codes for CSARIRDSLSGANVLTF.

This clonotype was seen a few times. The rearrangement uses TRBV4-1 and TRBJ1-2, with D uncertain. This CDR3 comprises 15 residues. The germline gives CDR1 MGHRA, CDR2 YSYEKL. Trimming shortened V by 0 bases and J by 4 bases, and 12 bases separated the two germline ends. CDR3 DNA sequence: TGCGCCAGCAGCCAAGACAACGTCAATCTCTATGGCTACACCTTC. It specifies CASSQDNVNLYGYTF.

V usage is TRBV6-1 and J usage is TRBJ1-4; maybe TRBD1 (5 bases). The CDR3 has 14 amino acids. Germline CDR1 and CDR2: MNHNS and SASEGT. V shed 1 base and J shed 7 bases, with 10 bases lying between them. CDR3 sequence (DNA): TGTGCCAGCAGTGAAGTGGGGGAAACTGAAAAACTGTTTTTT. It translates to CASSEVGETEKLFF.

The V and J genes are TRBV28 and TRBJ2-7; no clear D gene. V was cut by 5 bases and J by 4 bases, with 9 bases left in between. Germline V lookup: CDR1 MDHEN, CDR2 SYDVKM. The CDR3 has 12 amino acids. CDR3 protein: CASSPIIYEQYF. The DNA of the CDR3 is TGTGCCAGCAGTCCTATAATATACGAGCAGTACTTC.

This clonotype was found many times. This sequence joins TRBV28 and TRBJ2-7, with TRBD2 matching 7 bases. From germline, CDR1 is MDHEN and CDR2 SYDVKM. V lost 2 bases, J lost 3 bases, and 4 bases stayed unmatched. This CDR3 comprises 14 residues. This chain's CDR3 is CASSLRGRDYEQYF. The DNA for the CDR3 is TGTGCCAGCAGTTTACGAGGGAGGGACTACGAGCAGTACTTC.

This clonotype was detected only a few times. J is TRBJ1-4 and V is TRBV18; possible D gene TRBD1, 5 bases. V lost 0 bases to trimming and J lost 3 bases, with 14 bases between them. The length of the CDR3 is 17 residues. CDR1 is KGHSH and CDR2 is LQKENI in the germline V gene. The CDR3, as DNA: TGTGCCAGCTCACCACCGTGGAGGGGAGACCCTAATGAAAAACTGTTTTTT. Its translation: CASSPPWRGDPNEKLFF.

This clonotype occurred a few times. The V and J genes are TRBV7-9 and TRBJ2-3; a weak D match, TRBD2 (6 bases). This CDR3 has 12 amino acids. V dropped 7 bases and J dropped 3 bases, with 8 bases sitting between them. Germline assignment: CDR1 SEHNR and CDR2 FQNEAQ (reference sequence). The CDR3 DNA reads as TGTGCCAGCAACGCGGGGACAGATACGCAGTATTTT. Its translation: CASNAGTDTQYF.

This clonotype has more than one count but fewer than ten. The V gene is TRBV11-2, the J gene TRBJ2-1; D uncertain. Trimming cost V 0 bases and J 8 bases, with 8 bases left between them. This CDR3 has 13 residues. Germline CDR1 reads SGHAT; CDR2 reads FQNNGV. The CDR3 DNA reads TGTGCCAGCAGCTTAGATCTAGGTGATGAGCAGTTCTTC. It is translated as CASSLDLGDEQFF.

This clonotype has at least ten counts. The V and J genes are TRBV7-9 and TRBJ2-1; a weak D match, TRBD1 (5 bases). CDR3 length: 16 residues. Germline V lookup: CDR1 SEHNR, CDR2 FQNEAQ (reference sequence). V was clipped by 3 bases and J by 3 bases, with 15 bases between them. In DNA, the CDR3 is TGTGCCAGCAGCTTTCCCAGGGATGGGATCTACAATGAGCAGTTCTTC. It translates to CASSFPRDGIYNEQFF.